This TCR beta chain stems from a study of beta chain features in type 1 diabetes. Of the isolated RNA, all was reverse transcribed, and so the sequenced material was expressed TCRB transcripts. A few million reads were obtained on average from naive, central memory and regulatory T cell samples. Sequencing was performed with immunoSEQ multiplex PCR; in TCRdb, only in-frame clones are kept and a portion is missing. The data contain some 500,000 clones, around 10% of them singletons. This clone was recorded a few times. What it binds is unknown. This CDR3 comprises 14 residues. Trimming took off 7 bases at V and 8 bases at J, with 21 bases between the two ends. Germline CDR1 and CDR2: SQVTM and ANQGSEA. Findings of the study overall: Naive, central memory and regulatory TCRB repertoires appeared more similar among patients than healthy donors.

The sample taken for sequencing was naive CD4+ T cells from blood. The gene calls are TRBV29-1 and TRBJ2-1; a weak D match, TRBD1 (6 bases). The sequence was obtained from a woman aged 18-29 years in good health. The CDR3 here is CSAMRGTADDEQFF. DNA of the CDR3: TGCAGCGCGATGAGGGGGACGGCGGACGATGAGCAGTTCTTC.